This T cell receptor (beta chain) was identified during a study of identical twins. Points from the study as a whole: Models predicted too little out-of-frame TCR alpha sharing in monozygotic twins.

Each CDR3 protein is one row after TCRdb ran MiXCR on the 5' RACE reads. The sample lists fewer than 900,000 distinct CDR3 sequences; 15% to 20% were seen once. As to this clonotype: What it binds is not known.

The sample was also linked to a second study, of T cells expressing NK-cell markers. As that study records: The authors sequenced eight donors, of whom seven were HCMV-seropositive and one was seronegative.

The sequence derives from a woman between 18 and 29 years old in good health. The specimen was PBMCs.

The CDR3 DNA sequence: TGTGCCATCAGTGAGTCGATCAGGTCAAGCTCCTACGAGCAGTACTTC. Its translation is CAISESIRSSSYEQYF. The chain carries TRBV10-3 and TRBJ2-7, with unresolved D. This CDR3 region has 16 residues. Germline V CDR1 and CDR2: ENHRY, SYGVKD. The V gene lost 0 bases and the J gene lost 0 bases, with 12 bases spanning the gap.